This T cell receptor (beta chain) came from a study of blood T cell repertoires in COVID-19. Germline values: CDR1 KGHSH, CDR2 LQKENI. The CDR3 sequence is 14 residues long. Trimming removed 6 bases from V and 10 bases from J; junction bases left unmatched: 8. TCRdb's copy holds only in-frame clones and misses some; the assay was immunoSEQ multiplex PCR. In the table there are fewer than 350,000 clones, 86% of which are singletons. Sequencing was performed on peripheral blood. The origin of this receptor is a woman younger than 45 with COVID-19, enrolled during active disease. This chain joins TRBV18 and TRBJ1-6; 8 nucleotides line up with TRBD1. The CDR3 nucleotides read TGTGCCAGCTCGCCGGCGACAGGGGAATCACCCCTCCACTTT. This translates into CASSPATGESPLHF.